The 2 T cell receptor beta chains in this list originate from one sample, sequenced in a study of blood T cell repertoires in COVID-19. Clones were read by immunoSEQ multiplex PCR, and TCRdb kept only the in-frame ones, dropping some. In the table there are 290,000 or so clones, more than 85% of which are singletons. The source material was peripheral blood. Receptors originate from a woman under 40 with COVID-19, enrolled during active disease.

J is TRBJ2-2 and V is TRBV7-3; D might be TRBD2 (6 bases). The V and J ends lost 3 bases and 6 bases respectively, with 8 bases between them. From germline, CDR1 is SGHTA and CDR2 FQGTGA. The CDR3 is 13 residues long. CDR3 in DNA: TGTGCCAGCAGCTTGGCGGGGTCCGGGGAGCTGTTTTTT. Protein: CASSLAGSGELFF.

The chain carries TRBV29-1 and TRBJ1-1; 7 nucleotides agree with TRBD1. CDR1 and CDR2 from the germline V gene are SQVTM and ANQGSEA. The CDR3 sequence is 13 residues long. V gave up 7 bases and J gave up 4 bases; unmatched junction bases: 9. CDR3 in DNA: TGCAGCGCCGTAGGGGGCCTGACCACTGAAGCTTTCTTT. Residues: CSAVGGLTTEAFF. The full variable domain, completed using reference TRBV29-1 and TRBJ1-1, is SAVISQKPSRDICQRGTSLTIQCQVDSQVTMMFWYRQQPGQSLTLIATANQGSEATYESGFVIDKFPISRPNLTFSTLTVSNMSPEDSSIYLCSAVGGLTTEAFFGQGTRLTVV.